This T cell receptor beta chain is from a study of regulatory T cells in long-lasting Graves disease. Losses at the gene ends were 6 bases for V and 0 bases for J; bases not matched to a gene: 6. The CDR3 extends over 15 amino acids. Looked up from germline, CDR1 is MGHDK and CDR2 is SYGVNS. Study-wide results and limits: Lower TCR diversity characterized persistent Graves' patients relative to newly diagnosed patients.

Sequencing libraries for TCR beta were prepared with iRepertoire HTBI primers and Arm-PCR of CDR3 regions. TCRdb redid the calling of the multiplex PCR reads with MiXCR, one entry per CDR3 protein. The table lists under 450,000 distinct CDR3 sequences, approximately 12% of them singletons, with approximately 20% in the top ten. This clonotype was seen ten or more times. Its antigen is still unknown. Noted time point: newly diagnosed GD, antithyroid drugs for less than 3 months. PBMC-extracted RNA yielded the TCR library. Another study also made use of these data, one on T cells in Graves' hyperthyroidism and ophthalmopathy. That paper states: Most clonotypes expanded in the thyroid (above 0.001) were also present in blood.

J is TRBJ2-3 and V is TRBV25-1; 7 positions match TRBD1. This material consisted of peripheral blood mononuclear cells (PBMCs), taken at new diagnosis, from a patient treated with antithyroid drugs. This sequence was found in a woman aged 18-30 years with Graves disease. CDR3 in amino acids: CASREGTASTDTQYF. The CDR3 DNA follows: TGTGCCAGCAGGGAAGGGACAGCTAGCACAGATACGCAGTATTTT. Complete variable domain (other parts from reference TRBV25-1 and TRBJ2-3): EADIYQTPRYLVIGTGKKITLECSQTMGHDKMYWYQQDPGMELHLIHYSYGVNSTEKGDLSSESTVSRIRTEHFPLTLESARPSHTSQYLCASREGTASTDTQYFGPGTRLTVL.